One sample yielded the 11 T cell receptor beta chains listed below, sequenced in a study of blood T cell repertoires in COVID-19. The method was immunoSEQ multiplex PCR; TCRdb's version includes in-frame clones alone and lacks a portion of them. The sample holds around 70,000 clones, around three quarters seen once. Sequencing used peripheral blood. The receptors stem from a human donor in a cohort sampled during active COVID-19.

The chain recombines TRBV5-1 with TRBJ2-3; 9 bases line up with TRBD1. V lost 4 bases, J lost 4 bases, and 13 bases stayed unmatched. CDR1 is SGHRS, CDR2 YFSETQ, per germline. This CDR3 is 17 amino acids long. The CDR3 DNA is TGCGCCAGCAGCCCGGTACCGGGACAGGGCCGGCCAGATACGCAGTATTTT. This translates into CASSPVPGQGRPDTQYF.

CDR3 coding DNA: TGTGCCAGCAGCTTAGTTTTGTCCGTGAACACCGGGGAGCTGTTTTTT. Its translation: CASSLVLSVNTGELFF. The rearrangement joins TRBV11-2 to TRBJ2-2; D remains ambiguous. The V end lost 1 base, the J end lost 1 base, and 10 bases lay between the germline ends. Germline loops: CDR1 SGHAT, CDR2 FQNNGV. This CDR3 comprises 16 residues.

The chain carries TRBV3-1 (or the pseudogene TRBV3-2) and TRBJ2-3, with TRBD2 matching 11 bases. The CDR3 is made up of 16 amino acids. CDR1 and CDR2 from the germline V gene are LGHDT and YNNKEL (reference sequence). J gave up 2 bases and V 4 bases, and 5 bases lay outside the gene matches. For the CDR3, the DNA is TGTGCCAGCAGCCCGATGACTAGCGGGACCACAGATACGCAGTATTTT. It codes for CASSPMTSGTTDTQYF.

The chain couples TRBV28 to TRBJ2-5; TRBD2 is a possible D gene (7 bases). CDR3 size: 15 residues. The germline CDR1 and CDR2 sequences are MDHEN and SYDVKM. Between the trimmed V and J ends, which lost 5 bases and 5 bases, there was a span of 18 bases. The CDR3 reads CASSERGRGSETQYF. CDR3 bases: TGTGCCAGCAGTGAAAGGGGGAGGGGAAGCGAGACCCAGTACTTC. Full variable domain (outside the CDR3, taken from reference TRBV28 and TRBJ2-5): DVKVTQSSRYLVKRTGEKVFLECVQDMDHENMFWYRQDPGLGLRLIYFSYDVKMKEKGDIPEGYSVSREKKERFSLILESASTNQTSMYLCASSERGRGSETQYFGPGTRLLVL.

V and J are TRBV28 and TRBJ1-5; D is unclear. The CDR3 has 12 amino acids. The germline V gene encodes CDR1 MDHEN and CDR2 SYDVKM. V was shortened by 6 bases and J by 3 bases, with 6 bases between the two germline ends. The CDR3 protein is CASRYTNQPQHF. CDR3 sequence (DNA): TGTGCCAGCAGGTACACCAATCAGCCCCAGCATTTT.

J is TRBJ1-4 and V is TRBV28, with 8 bases matching TRBD1. Germline trimming cut 4 bases from V and 4 bases from J; bases unmatched to any gene: 8. The CDR3 runs to 16 residues. Germline-derived CDR1 and CDR2 are MDHEN and SYDVKM. Written as DNA, the CDR3 is TGTGCCAGCAGTTCTGCTGGGACAGGCCTTAATGAAAAACTGTTTTTT. Its translation: CASSSAGTGLNEKLFF.

The V call is TRBV30, the J call TRBJ2-7, with D possibly matching TRBD1 (5 bases). Looked up from germline, CDR1 is GTSNPN and CDR2 is SVGIG (reference sequence). The CDR3 extends over 11 amino acids. The CDR3 nucleotides read TGTGCAACTGCAGGGCGGTACGAGCAGTACTTC. Amino acids: CATAGRYEQYF.

The V gene is TRBV7-2, the J gene TRBJ2-1; 11 bases are shared with TRBD2. The V gene end was trimmed by 5 bases and the J gene end by 7 bases; junction bases not matched to a gene: 13. The CDR3 contains 17 residues. CDR1 and CDR2 (germline): SGHTA, FQGNSA. CDR3 loop: CASSNTRGSGRGNEQFF. The CDR3 DNA reads as TGTGCCAGCAGCAACACCCGCGGTAGCGGGAGGGGGAATGAGCAGTTCTTC.

The V call is TRBV5-4, the J call TRBJ2-5; perhaps TRBD2 as D (5 bases). The V end lost 0 bases, the J end lost 2 bases, and 11 bases lay between the germline ends. Germline V lookup: CDR1 SGHNT, CDR2 YYREEE (reference sequence). This CDR3 has 15 amino acids. The CDR3: CASSLAWGVQETQYF. Here the CDR3 DNA reads TGTGCCAGCAGCTTGGCGTGGGGAGTACAAGAGACCCAGTACTTC.

This sequence joins TRBV7-2 and TRBJ2-3; D perhaps matches TRBD1 (6 bases). The CDR3 contains 14 residues. The germline V gene has CDR1 SGHTA and CDR2 FQGNSA. Trimming took off 4 bases at V and 6 bases at J, with 14 bases between the two ends. Here the CDR3 reads CASSSTGLYDTQYF. CDR3 bases: TGTGCCAGCAGCTCGACAGGTCTATACGATACGCAGTATTTT.

This chain uses TRBV5-1 with TRBJ2-3; 7 bases line up with TRBD2. The J segment lost 6 bases and the V segment lost 0 bases, leaving 19 bases of the junction unmatched. Germline V gives CDR1 SGHRS, CDR2 YFSETQ. This CDR3 spans 19 amino acids. The CDR3, as DNA: TGCGCCAGCAGCTTGGGGCTAGCGGCATATGATCCCGCTATGGATACGCAGTATTTT. This translates into CASSLGLAAYDPAMDTQYF.